Below, one T cell receptor beta chain is given with its context. Its target is not known. Assay: immunoSEQ multiplex PCR; the TCRdb copy retains only in-frame clones and omits some. The sample gives around 31,000 clones, around 80% of which show up once; approximately 0.88% is in the top ten. V lost 5 bases to trimming and J lost 1 base, with 12 bases between them. This CDR3 contains 14 residues. CDR1 and CDR2 from the germline V gene are MNHEY and SMNVEV (reference sequence). Specified time point: cycle 4 day 1 (C4D1), after about 6 weeks of nivolumab. Every patient relapsed after autologous stem cell transplantation, and brentuximab vedotin exposure varied. Purification of CD4+ T cells from thawed PBMCs was achieved by magnetic negative selection. The sample comes from a study of PD-1 blockade in classical Hodgkin lymphoma. Study-wide points: Diversity similar to that of newly diagnosed patients was seen at baseline in complete responders.

The chain links TRBV27 to TRBJ2-7; D remains ambiguous. Sequencing used CD4+ T cells from blood, obtained before the fourth cycle of nivolumab. This TCR was sampled from a human donor with classical Hodgkin lymphoma. The CDR3 nucleotides read TGTGCCAGCAGTCCCCAGGAAACATCCTACGAGCAGTACTTC. Translation gives CASSPQETSYEQYF.